This T cell receptor beta chain was found in a study of control samples from healthy donors and cancer patients. This CDR3 has 15 residues. Germline-derived CDR1 and CDR2 are MNHEY and SVGAGI. V lost 1 base and J lost 6; bases outside the gene matches: 2. Sequencing was performed with immunoSEQ multiplex PCR; in TCRdb, only in-frame clones are kept and a portion is missing. The table has about 220,000 clones, just under 95% seen once. The receptor comes from a middle-aged man in good health. The rearrangement joins TRBV6-5 to TRBJ1-6; 8 positions agree with TRBD1. The sequencing sample was made of blood. CDR3 coding DNA: TGTGCCAGCAGTTACTTACAGGGGGGTAATTCACCCCTCCACTTT. Its translation is CASSYLQGGNSPLHF.